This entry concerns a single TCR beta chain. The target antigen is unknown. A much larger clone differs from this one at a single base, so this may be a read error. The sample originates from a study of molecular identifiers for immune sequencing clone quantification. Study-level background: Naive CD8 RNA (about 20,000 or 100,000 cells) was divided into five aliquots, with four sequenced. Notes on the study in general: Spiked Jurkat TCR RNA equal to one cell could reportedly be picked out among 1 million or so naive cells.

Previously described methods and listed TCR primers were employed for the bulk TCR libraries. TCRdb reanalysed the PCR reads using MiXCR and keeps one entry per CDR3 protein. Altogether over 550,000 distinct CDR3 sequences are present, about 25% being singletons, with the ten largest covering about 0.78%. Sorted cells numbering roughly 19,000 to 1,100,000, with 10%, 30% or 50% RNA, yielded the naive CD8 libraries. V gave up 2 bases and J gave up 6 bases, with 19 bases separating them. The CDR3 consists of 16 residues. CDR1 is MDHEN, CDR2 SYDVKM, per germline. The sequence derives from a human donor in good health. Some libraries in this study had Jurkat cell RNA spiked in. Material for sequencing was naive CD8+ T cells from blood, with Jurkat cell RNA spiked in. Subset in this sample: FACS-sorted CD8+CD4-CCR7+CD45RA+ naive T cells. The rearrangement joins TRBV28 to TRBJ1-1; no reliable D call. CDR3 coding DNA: TGTGCCAGCAGTTTACCCGACACGTTGGGAAACCCTGAAGCTTTCTTT. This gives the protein CASSLPDTLGNPEAFF.